This T cell receptor (beta chain) was found in a study of preoperative IRX-2 immunotherapy in early breast cancer. This clone has just one count. Treatment meaning: preoperative locoregional IRX-2 cytokine immunotherapy. Patients received preoperative, locoregional IRX-2 cytokine immunotherapy in a phase Ib study. Measured with immunoSEQ multiplex PCR; TCRdb has only the in-frame clones, and not every one. This table has roughly 40,000 clones, about 80% appearing once. The sample was tumor tissue, taken after IRX-2 immunotherapy. This receptor was identified in a human donor with breast cancer.

The CDR3, as DNA: TGTGCCAGCAGCTTGTTAGGGGGGCGCCGGGTGAATGAAGCTTTCTTT. Translated, it gives CASSLLGGRRVNEAFF. The chain couples TRBV11-3 to TRBJ1-1, with D perhaps TRBD1 (6 bases). V lost 3 bases, J lost 7 bases, and 21 bases lay in between. This CDR3 spans 16 amino acids. CDR1 is SGHNT and CDR2 is YENEEA in the germline V gene.